This entry concerns a single T cell receptor (beta chain). This entry comes from a study of memory CD4+ T cells and cytomegalovirus serostatus. The V end was cut by 0 bases, the J end by 2 bases, with 19 bases between. CDR3 length: 18 amino acids. Germline V gives CDR1 MGHDK, CDR2 SYGVNS. Profiling relied on immunoSEQ multiplex PCR, and the TCRdb table lists in-frame clones only, not all of them. This sample has 35,000 to 45,000 clones, with roughly three quarters found just once. Single viable CD3+CD4+CD8-CD45RO+ cells were sorted as the memory CD4+ T cells. CMV serostatus came from serum IgG against pp150, pp28, p38, p52.

The chain joins TRBV25-1 to TRBJ1-1; D unresolved. The receptor was derived from an adult in good health and CMV-seronegative. Sequenced sample: memory CD4+ T cells from blood. The CDR3 loop reads CASSEYKEGVSPNTEAFF. The CDR3 DNA is TGTGCCAGCAGTGAATATAAGGAGGGCGTGAGCCCTAACACTGAAGCTTTCTTT.